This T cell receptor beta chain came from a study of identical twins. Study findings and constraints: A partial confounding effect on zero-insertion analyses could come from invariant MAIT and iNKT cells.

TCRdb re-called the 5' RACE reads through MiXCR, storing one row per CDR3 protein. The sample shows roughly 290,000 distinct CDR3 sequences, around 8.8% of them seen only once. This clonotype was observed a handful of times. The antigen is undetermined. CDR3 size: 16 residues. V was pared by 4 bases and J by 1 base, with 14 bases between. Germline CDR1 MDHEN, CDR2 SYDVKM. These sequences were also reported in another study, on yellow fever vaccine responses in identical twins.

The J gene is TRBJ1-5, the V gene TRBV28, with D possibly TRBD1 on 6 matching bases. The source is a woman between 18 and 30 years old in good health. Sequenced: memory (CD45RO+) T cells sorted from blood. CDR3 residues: CASSSLRQASNQPQHF. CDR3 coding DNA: TGTGCCAGCAGTTCCTTAAGACAGGCAAGCAATCAGCCCCAGCATTTT.